This T cell receptor (beta chain) was obtained from a study of regulatory T cells in long-lasting Graves disease. The time point here: newly diagnosed GD, antithyroid drugs for less than 3 months. RNA isolated from PBMCs was used to make the TCR library. Through Arm-PCR of CDR3 regions and iRepertoire HTBI primers, TCR beta libraries were built. TCRdb called the multiplex PCR reads again in MiXCR, with one record for every CDR3 protein. The profile shows about 430,000 distinct CDR3 sequences, 15% of them singletons. CDR1 and CDR2 from the germline V gene are KGHSH and LQKENI. The CDR3 has 15 amino acids. V shed 3 bases and J shed 4 bases, with 15 bases lying between them. The same specimen was also included in a second study, on T cells in Graves' hyperthyroidism and ophthalmopathy.

The sequence came from a woman in her 40s with Graves disease. V usage is TRBV18 and J usage is TRBJ2-5; D is tentatively TRBD1 or TRBD2 (5 bases each). Here the sequenced sample was peripheral blood mononuclear cells (PBMCs), taken at new diagnosis, from a patient treated with antithyroid drugs. The CDR3 region is CASSPNTRGPETQYF. The CDR3 coding sequence is TGTGCCAGCTCACCCAACACTAGGGGACCAGAGACCCAGTACTTC. The full variable domain, with the rest looked up from reference TRBV18 and TRBJ2-5, is NAGVMQNPRHLVRRRGQEARLRCSPMKGHSHVYWYRQLPEEGLKFMVYLQKENIIDESGMPKERFSAEFPKEGPSILRIQQVVRGDSAAYFCASSPNTRGPETQYFGPGTRLLVL.